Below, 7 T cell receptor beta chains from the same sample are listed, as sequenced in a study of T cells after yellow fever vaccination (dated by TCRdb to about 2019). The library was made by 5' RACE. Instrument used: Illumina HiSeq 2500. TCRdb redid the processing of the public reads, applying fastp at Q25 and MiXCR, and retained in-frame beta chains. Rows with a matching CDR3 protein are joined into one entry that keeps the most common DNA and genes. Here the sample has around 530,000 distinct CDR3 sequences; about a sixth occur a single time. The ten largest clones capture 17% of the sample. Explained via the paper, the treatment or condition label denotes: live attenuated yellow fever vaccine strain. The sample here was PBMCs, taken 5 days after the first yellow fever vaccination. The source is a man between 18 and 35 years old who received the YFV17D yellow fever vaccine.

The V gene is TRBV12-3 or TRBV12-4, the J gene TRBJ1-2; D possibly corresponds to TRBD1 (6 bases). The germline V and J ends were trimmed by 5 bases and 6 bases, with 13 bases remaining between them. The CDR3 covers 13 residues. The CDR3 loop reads CASSAGTRDGYTF. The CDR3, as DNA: TGTGCCAGCAGTGCCGGGACAAGAGATGGCTACACCTTC.

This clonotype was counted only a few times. The CDR3 nucleotides are TGCGCCAGCAGCCAACAGGGGGCTTACAATGAGCAGTTCTTC. It specifies CASSQQGAYNEQFF. V is TRBV4-3 and J is TRBJ2-1, with TRBD1 matching over 8 bases. This CDR3 spans 14 amino acids. CDR1 is LGHNA, CDR2 YSLEER, per germline. J lost 4 bases, V lost 2 bases, and 1 base had no gene match.

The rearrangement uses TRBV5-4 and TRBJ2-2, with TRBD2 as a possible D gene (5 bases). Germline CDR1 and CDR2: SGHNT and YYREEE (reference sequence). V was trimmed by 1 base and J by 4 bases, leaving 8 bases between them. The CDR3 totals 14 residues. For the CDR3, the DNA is TGTGCCAGCAGCTTGTTGGGAGTCACCGGGGAGCTGTTTTTT. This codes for CASSLLGVTGELFF.

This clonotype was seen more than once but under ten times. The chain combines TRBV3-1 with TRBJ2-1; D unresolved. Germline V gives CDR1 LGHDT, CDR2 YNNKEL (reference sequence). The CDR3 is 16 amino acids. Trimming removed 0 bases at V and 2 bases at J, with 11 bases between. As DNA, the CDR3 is TGTGCCAGCAGCCAAGATCAAAGCTACCCCTACAATGAGCAGTTCTTC. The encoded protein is CASSQDQSYPYNEQFF.

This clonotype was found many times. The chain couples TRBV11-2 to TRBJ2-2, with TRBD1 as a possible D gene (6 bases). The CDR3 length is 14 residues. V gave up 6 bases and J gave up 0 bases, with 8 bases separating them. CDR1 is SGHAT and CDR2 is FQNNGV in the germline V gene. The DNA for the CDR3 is TGTGCCAGCAGTCGGGACACGAACACCGGGGAGCTGTTTTTT. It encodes CASSRDTNTGELFF.

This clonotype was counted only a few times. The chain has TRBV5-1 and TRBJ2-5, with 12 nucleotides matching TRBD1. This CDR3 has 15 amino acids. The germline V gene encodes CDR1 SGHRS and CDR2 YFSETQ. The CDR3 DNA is TGCGCGGGCAGCATCGGGACAGGGGGCGCGGAGACCCAGTACTTC. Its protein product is CAGSIGTGGAETQYF.

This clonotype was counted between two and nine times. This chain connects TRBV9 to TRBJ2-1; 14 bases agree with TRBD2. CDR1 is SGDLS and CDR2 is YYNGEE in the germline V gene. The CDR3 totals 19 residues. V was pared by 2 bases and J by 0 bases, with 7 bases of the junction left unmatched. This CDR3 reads CASSVALGLAGGSYNEQFF. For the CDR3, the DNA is TGTGCCAGCAGCGTCGCGCTCGGACTAGCGGGAGGCTCCTACAATGAGCAGTTCTTC. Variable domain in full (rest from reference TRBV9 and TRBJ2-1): DSGVTQTPKHLITATGQRVTLRCSPRSGDLSVYWYQQSLDQGLQFLIQYYNGEERAKGNILERFSAQQFPDLHSELNLSSLELGDSALYFCASSVALGLAGGSYNEQFFGPGTRLTVL.